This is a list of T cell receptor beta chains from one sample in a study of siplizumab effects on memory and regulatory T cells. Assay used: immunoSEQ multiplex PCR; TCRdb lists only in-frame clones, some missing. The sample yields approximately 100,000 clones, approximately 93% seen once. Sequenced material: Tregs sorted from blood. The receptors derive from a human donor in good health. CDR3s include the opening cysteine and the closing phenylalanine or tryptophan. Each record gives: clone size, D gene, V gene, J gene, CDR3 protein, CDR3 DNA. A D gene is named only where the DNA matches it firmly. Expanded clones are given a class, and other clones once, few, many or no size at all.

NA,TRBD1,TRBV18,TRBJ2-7,CASSPRTGTELEQYF,TGTGCCAGCTCACCTAGGACAGGGACCGAATTGGAGCAGTACTTC
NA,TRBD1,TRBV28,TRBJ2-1,CASTIGGAPYNEQFF,TGTGCCAGCACCATAGGGGGCGCGCCCTACAATGAGCAGTTCTTC
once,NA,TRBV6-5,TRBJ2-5,CASSWTGQETQYF,TGTGCCAGCAGTTGGACGGGGCAAGAGACCCAGTACTTC
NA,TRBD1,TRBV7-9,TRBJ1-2,CASSPQTGNYGYTF,TGTGCCAGCAGCCCCCAGACAGGGAACTATGGCTACACCTTC
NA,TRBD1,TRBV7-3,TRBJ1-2,CASSPGTGVGYTF,TGTGCCAGCAGCCCGGGGACAGGGGTTGGCTACACCTTC
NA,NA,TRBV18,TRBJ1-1,CASSPPGTSNTEAFF,TGTGCCAGCTCACCACCGGGGACATCGAACACTGAAGCTTTCTTT
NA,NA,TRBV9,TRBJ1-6,CASSVSGGGGNSPLHF,TGTGCCAGCAGCGTATCTGGGGGAGGTGGTAATTCACCCCTCCACTTT
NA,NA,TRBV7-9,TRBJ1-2,CASSFLGGWGYTF,TGTGCCAGCAGCTTCTTGGGGGGCTGGGGCTACACCTTC
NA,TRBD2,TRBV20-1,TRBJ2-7,CSAAREGEQYF,TGCAGTGCTGCGCGGGAGGGCGAGCAGTACTTC
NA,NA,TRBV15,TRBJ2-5,CATSRVYGETQYF,TGTGCCACCAGCAGAGTTTACGGAGAGACCCAGTACTTC
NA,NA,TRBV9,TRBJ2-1,CASSALALRGEQFF,TGTGCCAGCAGCGCTCTAGCCCTTAGGGGTGAGCAGTTCTTC
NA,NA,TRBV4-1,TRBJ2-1,CASSHGGPYNEQFF,TGCGCCAGCAGCCATGGGGGGCCCTACAATGAGCAGTTCTTC
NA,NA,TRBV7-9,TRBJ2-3,CASSWAGFGTDTQYF,TGTGCCAGCAGCTGGGCGGGGTTCGGCACAGATACGCAGTATTTT
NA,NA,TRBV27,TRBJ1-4,CASSFKGGMTNEKLFF,TGTGCCAGCAGTTTTAAGGGGGGCATGACTAATGAAAAACTGTTTTTT
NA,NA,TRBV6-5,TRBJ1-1,CASSYSPVLGSEAFF,TGTGCCAGCAGTTACTCCCCAGTCTTGGGGTCTGAAGCTTTCTTT
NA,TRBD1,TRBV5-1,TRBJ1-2,CASRGQGFAGYTF,TGCGCCAGCAGAGGACAGGGATTTGCTGGCTACACCTTC
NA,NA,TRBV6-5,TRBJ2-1,CASSPVENLNEQFF,TGTGCCAGCAGCCCGGTCGAGAACCTCAATGAGCAGTTCTTC
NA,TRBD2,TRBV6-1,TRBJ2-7,CASRETSGPYEQYF,TGTGCCAGCAGGGAGACTAGCGGCCCCTACGAGCAGTACTTC
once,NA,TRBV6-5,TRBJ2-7,CASKTVGQRYEQYF,TGTGCCAGCAAAACGGTAGGACAAAGATACGAGCAGTACTTC
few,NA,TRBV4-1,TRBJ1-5,CASSQDLTGRGSQHF,TGCGCCAGCAGCCAAGATCTTACAGGGAGGGGATCCCAGCATTTT
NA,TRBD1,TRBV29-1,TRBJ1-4,CSVENRGTNEKLFF,TGCAGCGTTGAGAACAGGGGGACTAATGAAAAACTGTTTTTT
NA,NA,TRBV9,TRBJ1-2,CASSVDWGAGYTF,TGTGCCAGCAGCGTAGATTGGGGGGCTGGCTACACCTTC
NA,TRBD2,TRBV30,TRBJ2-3,CAWAVGGGMDTQYF,TGTGCCTGGGCGGTTGGGGGGGGAATGGATACGCAGTATTTT
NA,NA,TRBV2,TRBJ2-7,CASSGRGDYEQYF,TGTGCCAGCAGTGGCAGGGGGGACTACGAGCAGTACTTC
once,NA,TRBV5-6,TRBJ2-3,CASNAGIITDTQYF,TGTGCCAGCAATGCAGGGATCATCACAGATACGCAGTATTTT
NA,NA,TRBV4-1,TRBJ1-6,CASSQVGPPLHF,TGCGCCAGCAGCCAAGTGGGTCCACCCCTCCACTTT
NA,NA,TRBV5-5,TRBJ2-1,CASSLGTRNEQFF,TGTGCCAGCAGCTTGGGGACCCGGAATGAGCAGTTCTTC
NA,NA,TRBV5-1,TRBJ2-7,CASSLAPDSSATYF,TGCGCCAGCAGCTTGGCACCGGACAGTTCGGCCACGTACTTC
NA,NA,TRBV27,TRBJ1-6,CASRRLRGATYNSPLHF,TGTGCCAGCAGGCGTTTGCGCGGCGCCACCTATAATTCACCCCTCCACTTT
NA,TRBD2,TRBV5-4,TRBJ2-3,CASSFDGLAGSTDTQYF,TGTGCCAGCAGCTTCGACGGACTAGCGGGTTCCACAGATACGCAGTATTTT
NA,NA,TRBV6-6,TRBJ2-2,CASSSGTNTGELFF,TGTGCCAGCAGTTCCGGAACGAACACCGGGGAGCTGTTTTTT
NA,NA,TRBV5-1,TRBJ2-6,CASSLRPRGQWTSGANVLTF,TGCGCCAGCAGCTTGCGCCCCCGCGGGCAGTGGACCTCTGGGGCCAACGTCCTGACTTTC
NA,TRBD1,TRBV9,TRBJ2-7,CASSGDRGKDEQYF,TGTGCCAGCAGCGGCGACAGGGGGAAGGACGAGCAGTACTTC
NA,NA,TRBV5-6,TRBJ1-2,CASSLGQGSYGYTF,TGTGCCAGCAGTTTGGGCCAGGGGAGCTATGGCTACACCTTC
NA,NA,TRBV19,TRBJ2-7,CASSTEIGAYEQYF,TGTGCCAGTAGCACGGAGATAGGGGCCTACGAGCAGTACTTC
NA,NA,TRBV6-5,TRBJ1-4,CASSYSMGEKLFF,TGTGCCAGCAGTTACAGCATGGGGGAAAAACTGTTTTTT
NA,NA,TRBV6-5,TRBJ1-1,CASSYFRDTEAFF,TGTGCCAGCAGTTACTTTAGGGACACTGAAGCTTTCTTT
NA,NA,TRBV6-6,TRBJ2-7,CASSYMQQQYF,TGTGCCAGCAGTTACATGCAACAGCAGTACTTC
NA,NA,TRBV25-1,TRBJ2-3,CASSDNEGTDTQYF,TGTGCCAGCAGTGACAACGAGGGGACAGATACGCAGTATTTT
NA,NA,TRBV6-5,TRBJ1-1,CASILNTEAFF,TGTGCCAGCATATTGAACACTGAAGCTTTCTTT
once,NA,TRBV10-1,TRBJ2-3,CASSESKGRTDTQYF,TGTGCCAGCAGTGAGTCGAAGGGGCGCACAGATACGCAGTATTTT
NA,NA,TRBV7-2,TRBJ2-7,CASSLFGSREIREQYF,TGTGCCAGCAGCTTATTCGGCTCCAGGGAGATTAGGGAGCAGTACTTC
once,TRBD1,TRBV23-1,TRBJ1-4,CASSQSENLVRGHREKLFF,TGCGCCAGCAGTCAATCAGAAAATTTAGTGAGGGGGCATCGGGAAAAACTGTTTTTT
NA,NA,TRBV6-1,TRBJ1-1,CASMLMNTEAFF,TGTGCCAGCATGCTCATGAACACTGAAGCTTTCTTT
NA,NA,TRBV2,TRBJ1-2,CASGGQANYGYTF,TGTGCCAGCGGTGGCCAGGCCAACTATGGCTACACCTTC
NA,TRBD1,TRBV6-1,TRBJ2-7,CASREGGFYEQYF,TGTGCCAGCAGGGAAGGGGGCTTCTACGAGCAGTACTTC
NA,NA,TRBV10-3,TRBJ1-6,CAISVRDPGDSPLHF,TGTGCCATCAGTGTCCGGGACCCTGGGGATTCACCCCTCCACTTT
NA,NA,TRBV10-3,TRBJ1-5,CAIRPGTSDQPQHF,TGTGCCATCAGGCCAGGGACCTCTGATCAGCCCCAGCATTTT
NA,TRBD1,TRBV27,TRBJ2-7,CASRAGTGAYEQYF,TGTGCCAGCAGGGCCGGGACAGGGGCCTACGAGCAGTACTTC
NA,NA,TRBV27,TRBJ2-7,CASRETGTYEQYF,TGTGCCAGCAGGGAAACAGGCACCTACGAGCAGTACTTC
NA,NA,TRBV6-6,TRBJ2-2,CASSYLGTPNTGELFF,TGTGCCAGCAGTTACCTAGGTACACCGAACACCGGGGAGCTGTTTTTT
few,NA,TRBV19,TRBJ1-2,CASSIGTRANYGYTF,TGTGCCAGTAGTATAGGGACGAGAGCTAACTATGGCTACACCTTC
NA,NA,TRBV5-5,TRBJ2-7,CASSFGSYEQYF,TGTGCCAGCAGCTTCGGGAGCTACGAGCAGTACTTC
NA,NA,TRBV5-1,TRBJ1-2,CASSFAGTPSGYTF,TGCGCCAGCAGCTTTGCCGGGACCCCGAGCGGCTACACCTTC
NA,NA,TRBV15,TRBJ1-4,CATSRVGRPNEKLFF,TGTGCCACCAGCAGAGTAGGCCGACCAAATGAAAAACTGTTTTTT